This entry lists 9 T cell receptor beta chains sequenced from one sample in a study of beta chain features in type 1 diabetes. General study results and limits: Among patients with Type 1 diabetes, TCRB CDR3s were moderately but significantly shorter in every one of the four CD4+ subsets.

Every isolated RNA sample was fully reverse transcribed, so sequencing captured expressed TCRB transcripts. Clones were read by immunoSEQ multiplex PCR, and TCRdb kept only the in-frame ones, dropping some. The sample lists over 650,000 clones; about 14% were seen once. Antigen specificity for these receptors is unknown. The sample was naive CD4+ T cells from blood. The receptors were sampled from a man aged 18 to 30 with type 1 diabetes.

The chain joins TRBV11-2 to TRBJ2-5; TRBD1 matches 10 bases. CDR3 length: 16 residues. CDR1 SGHAT and CDR2 FQNNGV come from the germline V gene. Trimming cost V 0 bases and J 14 bases; bases outside gene matches: 15. The CDR3 spells CASSLETGTGATSAYF. CDR3 nucleotide sequence: TGTGCCAGCAGCTTAGAAACCGGGACAGGGGCGACATCCGCCTACTTC.

This clone has more than one count but fewer than ten. The same CDR3 also results from other DNA sequences found in this sample. The rearrangement uses TRBV5-1 and TRBJ2-7, with 8 bases matching TRBD2. The germline CDR1 and CDR2 sequences are SGHRS and YFSETQ. After removal of 4 bases from V and 0 bases from J, the junction contained 3 bases not matched to a gene. The CDR3 spans 14 residues. The CDR3 DNA sequence: TGCGCCAGCAGCAGCGGGGGTAGCTCCTACGAGCAGTACTTC. Its translation is CASSSGGSSYEQYF.

V usage is TRBV9 and J usage is TRBJ2-3, with 11 bases fitting TRBD2. V lost 5 bases to trimming and J lost 3 bases; unmatched junction nucleotides: 8. Germline V gene data show CDR1 as SGDLS and CDR2 as YYNGEE. The CDR3 consists of 16 residues. The CDR3 sequence is CASRVTSGGGTDTQYF. As DNA, the CDR3 is TGTGCCAGCAGAGTAACTAGCGGGGGCGGGACAGATACGCAGTATTTT.

The chain has TRBV7-6 and TRBJ2-5; D is unresolved. The CDR3 has 13 amino acids. Trimming took 6 bases from V and 1 from J, leaving 9 bases between them. Germline V CDR1 and CDR2: SGHVS, FNYEAQ. This chain's CDR3 is CASSSAAQETQYF. The DNA of the CDR3 is TGTGCCAGCAGTTCGGCGGCCCAAGAGACCCAGTACTTC. Together with reference TRBV7-6 and TRBJ2-5, the CDR3 gives the full variable domain: GAGVSQSPRYKVTKRGQDVALRCDPISGHVSLYWYRQALGQGPEFLTYFNYEAQQDKSGLPNDRFSAERPEGSISTLTIQRTEQRDSAMYRCASSSAAQETQYFGPGTRLLVL.

This chain connects TRBV6-5 to TRBJ1-2; D not certain. CDR1 and CDR2 (germline): MNHEY, SVGAGI. V was trimmed by 0 bases and J by 0 bases, leaving 8 bases between them. This CDR3 contains 15 residues. The CDR3 reads CASSYSFPSNYGYTF. In DNA, the CDR3 is TGTGCCAGCAGTTACTCTTTTCCCTCTAACTATGGCTACACCTTC.

The chain combines TRBV9 with TRBJ2-5, with a weak D call TRBD2 (5 bases). The CDR3 runs to 15 residues. V was cut by 3 bases and J by 5 bases, with 17 bases left in between. The V gene's germline CDR1 is SGDLS and CDR2 YYNGEE. The CDR3 region is CASSGSGPRGETQYF. In DNA, the CDR3 is TGTGCCAGCAGCGGCTCCGGGCCCCGAGGGGAGACCCAGTACTTC.

This chain links TRBV29-1 with TRBJ2-3; TRBD2 aligns across 11 bases. Germline CDR1 SQVTM, CDR2 ANQGSEA. Trimming at V came to 3 bases and at J to 2 bases, leaving 1 base not matched to a gene. This CDR3 has 14 amino acids. This chain's CDR3 is CSVDSGGDTDTQYF. CDR3 DNA: TGCAGCGTTGATAGCGGGGGGGACACAGATACGCAGTATTTT.

This clone was seen more than once but under ten times. The chain couples TRBV29-1 to TRBJ2-3, with 7 bases that match TRBD1. This CDR3 spans 15 amino acids. Germline values: CDR1 SQVTM, CDR2 ANQGSEA. With 6 bases clipped from V and 0 bases from J, the junction kept 9 bases outside the gene matches. CDR3 sequence: CSVLQNRGSTDTQYF. DNA for the CDR3: TGCAGCGTCCTTCAAAACAGGGGAAGCACAGATACGCAGTATTTT.

V usage is TRBV4-1 and J usage is TRBJ2-3; 12 nucleotides align to TRBD1. The CDR3 is made up of 16 amino acids. The V and J ends lost 5 bases and 5 bases, in that order; junction bases with no gene match: 8. Germline CDR1 is MGHRA and CDR2 is YSYEKL. This CDR3 is CASSYQGQGARDTQYF. CDR3 bases: TGCGCCAGCAGCTATCAGGGACAGGGGGCAAGAGATACGCAGTATTTT.